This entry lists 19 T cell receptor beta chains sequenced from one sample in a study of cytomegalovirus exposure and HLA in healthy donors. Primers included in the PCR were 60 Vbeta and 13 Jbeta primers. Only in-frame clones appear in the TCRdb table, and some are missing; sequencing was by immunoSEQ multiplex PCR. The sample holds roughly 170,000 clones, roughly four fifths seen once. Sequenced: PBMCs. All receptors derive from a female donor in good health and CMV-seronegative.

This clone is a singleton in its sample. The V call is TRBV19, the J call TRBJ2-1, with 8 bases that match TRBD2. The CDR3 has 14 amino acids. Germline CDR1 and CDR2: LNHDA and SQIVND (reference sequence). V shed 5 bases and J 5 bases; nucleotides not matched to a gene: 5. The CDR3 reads CASSLGGRNNEQFF. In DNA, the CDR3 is TGTGCCAGTAGTCTCGGCGGGAGGAACAATGAGCAGTTCTTC.

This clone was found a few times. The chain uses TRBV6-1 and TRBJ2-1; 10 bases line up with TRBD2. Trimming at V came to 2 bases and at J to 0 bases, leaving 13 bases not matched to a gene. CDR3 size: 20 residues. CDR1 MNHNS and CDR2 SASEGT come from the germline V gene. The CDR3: CASSESGTSVPGSSYNEQFF. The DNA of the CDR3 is TGTGCCAGCAGTGAATCCGGGACTAGCGTTCCCGGGAGCTCCTACAATGAGCAGTTCTTC.

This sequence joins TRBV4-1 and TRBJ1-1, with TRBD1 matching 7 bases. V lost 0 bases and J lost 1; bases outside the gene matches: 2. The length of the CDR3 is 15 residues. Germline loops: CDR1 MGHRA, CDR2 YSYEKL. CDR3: CASSQDQGENTEAFF. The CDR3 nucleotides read TGCGCCAGCAGCCAAGATCAGGGGGAGAACACTGAAGCTTTCTTT.

CDR3 residues: CASSPGRVAYEQYF. CDR3 nucleotide sequence: TGTGCCAGCTCACCGGGCAGGGTAGCCTACGAGCAGTACTTC. The chain links TRBV18 to TRBJ2-7, with D possibly matching TRBD1 (5 bases). The CDR3 is 14 amino acids. V shed 3 bases and J shed 2 bases, with 11 bases lying between them. The germline CDR1 and CDR2 sequences are KGHSH and LQKENI.

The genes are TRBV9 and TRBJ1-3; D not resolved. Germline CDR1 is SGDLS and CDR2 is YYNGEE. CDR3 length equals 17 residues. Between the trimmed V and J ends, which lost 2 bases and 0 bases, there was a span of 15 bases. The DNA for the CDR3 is TGTGCCAGCAGCGTGGCCGGAGGGTCCCCCTCTGGAAACACCATATATTTT. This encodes CASSVAGGSPSGNTIYF.

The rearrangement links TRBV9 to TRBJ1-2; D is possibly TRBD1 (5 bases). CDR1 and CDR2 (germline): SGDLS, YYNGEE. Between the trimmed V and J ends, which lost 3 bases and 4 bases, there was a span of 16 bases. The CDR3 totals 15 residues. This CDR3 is CASSARDSPTYGYTF. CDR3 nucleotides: TGTGCCAGCAGCGCACGGGACTCCCCGACCTATGGCTACACCTTC.

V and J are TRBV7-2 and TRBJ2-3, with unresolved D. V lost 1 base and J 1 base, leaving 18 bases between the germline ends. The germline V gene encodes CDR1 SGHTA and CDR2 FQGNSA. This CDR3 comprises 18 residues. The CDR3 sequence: CASSLVLALGDRTDTQYF. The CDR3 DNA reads TGTGCCAGCAGCTTAGTTCTGGCATTGGGCGATCGCACAGATACGCAGTATTTT.

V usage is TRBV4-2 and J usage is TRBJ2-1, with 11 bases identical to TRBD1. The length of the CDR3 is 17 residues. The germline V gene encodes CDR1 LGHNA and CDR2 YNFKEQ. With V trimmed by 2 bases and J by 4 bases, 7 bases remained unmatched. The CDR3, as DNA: TGTGCCAGCAGCCAAACCCGGACAGGGGGCACATACAATGAGCAGTTCTTC. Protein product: CASSQTRTGGTYNEQFF.

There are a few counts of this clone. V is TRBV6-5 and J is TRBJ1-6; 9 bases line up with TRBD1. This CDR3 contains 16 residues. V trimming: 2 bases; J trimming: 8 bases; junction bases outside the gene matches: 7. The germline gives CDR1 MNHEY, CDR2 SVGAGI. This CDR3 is CASSYNLGQGHSPLHF. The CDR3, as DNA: TGTGCCAGCAGTTACAATCTGGGACAGGGTCATTCACCCCTCCACTTT.

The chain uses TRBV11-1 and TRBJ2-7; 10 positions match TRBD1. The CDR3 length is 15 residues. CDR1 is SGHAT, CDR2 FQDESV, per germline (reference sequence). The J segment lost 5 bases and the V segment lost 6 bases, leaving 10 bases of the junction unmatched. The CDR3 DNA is TGTGCCAGCAGTCCCCCGGGACAGGGGTACCACGAGCAGTACTTC. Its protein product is CASSPPGQGYHEQYF.

CDR3 region: CASSSEKNRAPGDEKLFF. CDR3 nucleotides: TGTGCCAGTAGTTCCGAAAAAAACCGGGCCCCCGGGGATGAAAAACTGTTTTTT. The chain employs TRBV19 and TRBJ1-4; D gene unclear. The germline gives CDR1 LNHDA, CDR2 SQIVND (reference sequence). This CDR3 spans 18 amino acids. The V end lost 5 bases, the J end lost 6 bases, and 25 bases lay between the germline ends. Using reference TRBV19 and TRBJ1-4 for the parts outside the CDR3, the full variable domain is DGGITQSPKYLFRKEGQNVTLSCEQNLNHDAMYWYRQDPGQGLRLIYYSQIVNDFQKGDIAEGYSVSREKKESFPLTVTSAQKNPTAFYLCASSSEKNRAPGDEKLFFGSGTQLSVL.

The DNA for the CDR3 is TGTGCCAGCAGCCAAAGGACAGGTGCAGATACGCAGTATTTT. Translating gives CASSQRTGADTQYF. The rearrangement joins TRBV7-2 to TRBJ2-3; 7 positions agree with TRBD1. Per germline, CDR1 SGHTA and CDR2 FQGNSA. The CDR3 spans 14 residues. The junction had 6 bases not matched to a gene; V was cut back by 5 bases and J by 4 bases.

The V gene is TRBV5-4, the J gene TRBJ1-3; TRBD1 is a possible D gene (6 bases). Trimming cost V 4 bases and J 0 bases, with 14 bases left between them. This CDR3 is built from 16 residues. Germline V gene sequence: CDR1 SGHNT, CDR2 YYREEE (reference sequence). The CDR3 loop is CASSPGHGNSGNTIYF. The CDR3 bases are TGTGCCAGCAGCCCGGGACACGGAAACTCTGGAAACACCATATATTTT.

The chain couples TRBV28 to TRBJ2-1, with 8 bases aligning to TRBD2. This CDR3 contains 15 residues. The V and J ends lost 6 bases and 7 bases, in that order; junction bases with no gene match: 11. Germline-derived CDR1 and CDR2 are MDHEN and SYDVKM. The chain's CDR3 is CASRGPGGAWNEQFF. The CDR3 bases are TGTGCCAGCAGGGGACCGGGGGGGGCTTGGAATGAGCAGTTCTTC.

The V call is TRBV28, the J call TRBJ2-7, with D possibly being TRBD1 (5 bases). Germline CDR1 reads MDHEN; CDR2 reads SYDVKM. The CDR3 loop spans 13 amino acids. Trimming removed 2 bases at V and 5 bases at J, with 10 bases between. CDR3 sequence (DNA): TGTGCCAGCAGTTTACGGCAGGGCCACGAGCAGTACTTC. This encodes CASSLRQGHEQYF.

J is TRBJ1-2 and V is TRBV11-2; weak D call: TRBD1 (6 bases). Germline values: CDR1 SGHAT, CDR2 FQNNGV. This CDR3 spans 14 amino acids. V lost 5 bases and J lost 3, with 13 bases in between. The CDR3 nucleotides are TGTGCCAGCAGCCGGACAGAAATCTACTATGGCTACACCTTC. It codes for CASSRTEIYYGYTF.

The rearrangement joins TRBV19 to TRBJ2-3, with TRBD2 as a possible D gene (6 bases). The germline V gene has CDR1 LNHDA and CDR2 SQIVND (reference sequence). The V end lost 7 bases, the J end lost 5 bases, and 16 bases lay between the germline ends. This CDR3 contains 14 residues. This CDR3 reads CASTDRDSGDTQYF. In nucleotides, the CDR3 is TGTGCCAGTACCGACCGGGACTCAGGAGATACGCAGTATTTT. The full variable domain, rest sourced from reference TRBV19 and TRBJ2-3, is DGGITQSPKYLFRKEGQNVTLSCEQNLNHDAMYWYRQDPGQGLRLIYYSQIVNDFQKGDIAEGYSVSREKKESFPLTVTSAQKNPTAFYLCASTDRDSGDTQYFGPGTRLTVL.

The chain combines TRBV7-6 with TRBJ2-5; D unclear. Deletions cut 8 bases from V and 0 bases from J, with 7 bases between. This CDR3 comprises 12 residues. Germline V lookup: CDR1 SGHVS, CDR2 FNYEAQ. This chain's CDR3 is CASSRYQETQYF. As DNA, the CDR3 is TGTGCCAGCTCCCGGTACCAAGAGACCCAGTACTTC.

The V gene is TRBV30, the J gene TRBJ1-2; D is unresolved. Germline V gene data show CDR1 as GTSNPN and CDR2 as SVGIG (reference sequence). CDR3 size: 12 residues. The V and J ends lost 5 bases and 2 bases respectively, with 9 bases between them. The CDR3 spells CAWVRGNYGYTF. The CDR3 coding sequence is TGTGCCTGGGTAAGAGGGAACTATGGCTACACCTTC.